The clone carrying this T cell receptor (beta chain) was counted a few times. This record comes from a study of control samples from healthy donors and cancer patients. The repertoire was sequenced with immunoSEQ multiplex PCR; TCRdb's copy has only in-frame clones and lacks some. The repertoire includes about 180,000 clones, 90% of them detected once, and over 1.1% sits in the top ten. Sequencing input: blood. This receptor was identified in a woman in her fifties or sixties in good health.

This chain's CDR3 is CASSLAPGQGTGELFF. CDR3 DNA: TGTGCCAGCAGCTTGGCCCCGGGACAGGGCACCGGGGAGCTGTTTTTT. The genes are TRBV5-4 and TRBJ2-2; TRBD1 matches at 9 bases. The V segment lost 0 bases and the J segment 4 bases; nucleotides outside the gene matches: 4. The germline CDR1 and CDR2 sequences are SGHNT and YYREEE (reference sequence). The CDR3 runs to 16 residues.